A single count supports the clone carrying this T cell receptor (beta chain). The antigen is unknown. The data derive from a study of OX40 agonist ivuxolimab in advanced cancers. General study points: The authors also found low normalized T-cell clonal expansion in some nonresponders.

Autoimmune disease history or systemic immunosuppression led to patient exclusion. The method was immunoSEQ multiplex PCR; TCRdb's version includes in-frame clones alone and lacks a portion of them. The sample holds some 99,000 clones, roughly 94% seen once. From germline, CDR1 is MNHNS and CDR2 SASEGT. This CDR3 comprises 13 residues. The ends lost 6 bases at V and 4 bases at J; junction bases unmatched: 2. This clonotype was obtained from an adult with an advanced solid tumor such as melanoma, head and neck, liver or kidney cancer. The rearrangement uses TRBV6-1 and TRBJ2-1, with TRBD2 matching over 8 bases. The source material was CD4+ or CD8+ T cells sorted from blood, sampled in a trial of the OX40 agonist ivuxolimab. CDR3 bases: TGTGCCAGCAGGACTAGCGTTTACAATGAGCAGTTCTTC. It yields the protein CASRTSVYNEQFF.